A selection of T cell receptor beta chains follows, all from one sample in a study of blood T cells in healthy people across ages. Each CDR3 protein gets one entry after TCRdb re-called the 5' RACE reads with MiXCR. The profile shows roughly 930,000 distinct CDR3 sequences, around 48% of them singletons. Input material: blood. These receptors were obtained from a man in his thirties or forties in good health. Each CDR3 is given with its conserved first and last residue. A D gene is named only where the DNA matches it firmly. Size values are once, few and many counts, or a class for expanded clones, and some rows have none.

V	size	D	J	CDR3	DNA
TRBV20-1	.	.	TRBJ1-2	CSARAYGQSNYGYTF	TGCAGTGCTCGAGCCTACGGACAGTCTAACTATGGCTACACCTTC
TRBV12-3/TRBV12-4	few	.	TRBJ1-2	CASSSEPWNYGYTF	TGTGCCAGCAGTTCCGAACCTTGGAACTATGGCTACACCTTC
TRBV3-1	.	TRBD2	TRBJ2-7	CASSQTSEGFYEQYF	TGTGCCAGCAGCCAGACTAGCGAGGGGTTCTACGAGCAGTACTTC
TRBV28	few	.	TRBJ2-7	CASRLTGIGEQYF	TGTGCCAGCAGGCTAACGGGGATTGGCGAGCAGTACTTC
TRBV7-2	.	TRBD1	TRBJ1-1	CASSHGPGGNTEAFF	TGTGCCAGCAGCCACGGCCCAGGGGGGAACACTGAAGCTTTCTTT
TRBV18	.	.	TRBJ2-7	CASSPGALYEQYF	TGTGCCAGCTCACCAGGGGCTCTCTACGAGCAGTACTTC
TRBV28	.	TRBD2	TRBJ2-7	CASSPRLAGRYEQYF	TGTGCCAGCAGTCCCCGTCTAGCGGGAAGATACGAGCAGTACTTC
TRBV15	.	TRBD1	TRBJ2-5	CATSSRGIETQYF	TGTGCCACCAGCAGCAGGGGGATCGAGACCCAGTACTTC
TRBV7-2	.	.	TRBJ2-3	CASSLVGFAQEDTQYF	TGTGCCAGCAGCTTAGTAGGATTTGCTCAAGAGGATACGCAGTATTTT
TRBV5-1	.	.	TRBJ2-5	CASSLGDRPQEQYF	TGCGCCAGCAGCTTGGGAGACAGGCCCCAAGAGCAGTACTTC
TRBV2	once	.	TRBJ1-2	CACRGFYGYTF	TGTGCCTGCAGGGGCTTCTATGGCTACACCTTC
TRBV20-1	many	.	TRBJ2-1	CSATRGNEQFF	TGCAGTGCTACGAGGGGGAATGAGCAGTTCTTC
TRBV6-5	many	TRBD1	TRBJ2-5	CASSPKDRGQETQYF	TGTGCCAGCAGTCCCAAGGACAGGGGGCAAGAGACCCAGTACTTC
TRBV28	few	TRBD2	TRBJ2-7	CASSLATSGNYEQYF	TGTGCCAGCAGTTTAGCGACTAGCGGGAACTACGAGCAGTACTTC
TRBV4-3	many	.	TRBJ1-2	CASSQDRGTSYGYTF	TGCGCCAGCAGCCAAGATCGGGGAACCTCCTATGGCTACACCTTC
TRBV4-3	few	.	TRBJ2-7	CASSQGWSGPGYEQYF	TGCGCCAGCAGCCAAGGTTGGTCGGGACCGGGGTACGAGCAGTACTTC
TRBV12-3/TRBV12-4	few	.	TRBJ2-3	CASSYYRGLTDTQYF	TGTGCCAGCAGTTACTACCGGGGTCTTACAGATACGCAGTATTTT